Listed below are T cell receptor beta chains from one sample, sequenced in a study of response to subunit inactivated influenza vaccine. Each CDR3 protein is one row after TCRdb ran MiXCR on the RT-PCR reads. The repertoire holds about 580,000 distinct CDR3 sequences, roughly 15% seen once, with approximately 12% in the top ten. This specimen consisted of PBMCs from blood, obtained roughly 13 days after vaccination. These receptors came from a man over 45 who received an inactivated influenza vaccine. Each CDR3 is given without its conserved first and last residue. The order of the fields is V gene, J gene, CDR3 protein.

TRBV20-1	TRBJ2-5	SVPPGYGVQETQY
TRBV20-1	TRBJ1-6	SGSTGGSYNSPLH
TRBV12-3/TRBV12-4	TRBJ1-2	ASSRGLWKGYT
TRBV6-1	TRBJ1-2	VSGRTNYGYT
TRBV18	TRBJ1-1	ASSPIRGASTEAF
TRBV6-1	TRBJ2-1	ASSEDSSRSSYNEQF
TRBV20-1	TRBJ2-3	SAKGWDRGTDTQY
TRBV19	TRBJ1-2	ASRKTGGHYGYT
TRBV29-1	TRBJ2-2	SVELGGNTGELF
TRBV11-2	TRBJ2-3	ASSLGTFSTDTQY
TRBV20-1	TRBJ1-1	SGDRGAEEAF
TRBV24-1	TRBJ2-3	ATRGGLTDTQY
TRBV7-8	TRBJ2-2	ASSPRARGSGELF
TRBV28	TRBJ2-5	ASSRDRRTQY
TRBV6-2/TRBV6-3	TRBJ1-5	ASRPPGQSNQPQH
TRBV3-1	TRBJ1-2	ASSPNWGQNYGYT
TRBV7-2	TRBJ2-5	ASSRDPGLGEETQY
TRBV4-2	TRBJ1-5	ASSQEQGRTNQPQH
TRBV18	TRBJ2-1	ASSPPSSGGANEQF
TRBV27	TRBJ1-6	ASSLGGLGSPLH
TRBV5-6	TRBJ2-5	ASSVPGPGPGGQY
TRBV28	TRBJ1-6	ASSSRGSYNSPLH
TRBV7-8	TRBJ2-3	ASSSLQRVFTDTQY
TRBV20-1	TRBJ2-4	SAKIDGNQY
TRBV25-1	TRBJ2-5	ASSDEGSVETQY
TRBV9	TRBJ1-1	ASSKRQGSFLNTEAF
TRBV28	TRBJ2-3	ASRSSGSGTDTQY
TRBV9	TRBJ2-1	ASSDLAGAVEQF
TRBV12-3/TRBV12-4	TRBJ2-1	ASSLALGTISYNEQF
TRBV19	TRBJ2-4	ASSTRLAGDKNIQY
TRBV5-1	TRBJ2-7	ASSFSGRDVYNEQY
TRBV7-2	TRBJ2-7	ASSTGHQGKKY
TRBV29-1	TRBJ2-1	SVEVATLQF
TRBV30	TRBJ2-7	AWSRFVTSYEQY
TRBV5-5	TRBJ1-5	ASSLGVGTIAQPQH
TRBV12-3/TRBV12-4	TRBJ2-2	ASSPFEAGELF
TRBV20-1	TRBJ2-5	SARDVRQTVGETQY
TRBV11-2	TRBJ1-6	ASSVGGHRNSPLH
TRBV10-3	TRBJ2-7	AISEDPGTVISYEQY
TRBV20-1	TRBJ1-2	SARVLRDRGFNGYT
TRBV5-5	TRBJ2-2	ASSVAGAIANTGELF
TRBV28	TRBJ2-6	ASSFWQTAVSGANFLT
TRBV6-1	TRBJ1-2	ASSTGQPNYGYT
TRBV7-9	TRBJ2-7	ASSAERQPTYEQY
TRBV6-1	TRBJ1-4	ASSRTTAKNEKLF
TRBV4-3	TRBJ1-5	ASSLGTRADQPQH
TRBV2	TRBJ2-3	ASRIGTGGTDTQY
TRBV3-1	TRBJ2-1	ASSQRLAGGINNEQF
TRBV3-1	TRBJ1-6	ASSQGGPLH
TRBV15	TRBJ1-2	ATSRDLGSGYT
TRBV7-2	TRBJ2-7	ASSLDVGSYEQY
TRBV28	TRBJ2-7	ASSLRRKNYYEQY
TRBV11-2	TRBJ2-1	ASSLVGPSGDRSSYNEQF
TRBV4-1	TRBJ1-6	ASSQGTAGPLH
TRBV7-9	TRBJ2-1	ASSLVGGQQF
TRBV4-1	TRBJ2-2	ASSPEPGQPTGELF
TRBV4-3	TRBJ2-1	ASSQGIDQQF
TRBV6-2/TRBV6-3	TRBJ1-1	ASRPNRFWTGPGNTEAF
TRBV10-3	TRBJ2-2	AISETRDRPTGELF